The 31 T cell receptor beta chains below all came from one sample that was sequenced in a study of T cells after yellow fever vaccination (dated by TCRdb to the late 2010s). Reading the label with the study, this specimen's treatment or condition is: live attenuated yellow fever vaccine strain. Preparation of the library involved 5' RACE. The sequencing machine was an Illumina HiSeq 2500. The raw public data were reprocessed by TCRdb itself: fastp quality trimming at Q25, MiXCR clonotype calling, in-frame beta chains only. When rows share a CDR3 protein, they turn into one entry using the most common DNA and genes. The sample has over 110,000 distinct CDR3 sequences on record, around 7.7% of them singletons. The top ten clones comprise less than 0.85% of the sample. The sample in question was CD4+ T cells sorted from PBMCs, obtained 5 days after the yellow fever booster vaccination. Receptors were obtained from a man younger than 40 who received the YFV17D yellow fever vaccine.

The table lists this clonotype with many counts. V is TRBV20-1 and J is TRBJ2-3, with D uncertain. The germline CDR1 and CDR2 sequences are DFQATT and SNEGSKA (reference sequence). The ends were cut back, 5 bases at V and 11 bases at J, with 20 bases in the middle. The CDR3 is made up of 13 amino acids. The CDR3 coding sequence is TGCAGTGCTCCTCTCCCCCCGGTTCAGGAGCAGTATTTT. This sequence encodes CSAPLPPVQEQYF.

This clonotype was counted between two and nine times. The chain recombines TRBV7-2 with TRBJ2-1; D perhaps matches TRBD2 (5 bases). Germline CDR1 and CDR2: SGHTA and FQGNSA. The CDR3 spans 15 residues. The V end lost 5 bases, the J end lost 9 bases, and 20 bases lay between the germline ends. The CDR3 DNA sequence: TGTGCCAGCAGCCCGGGGAACATTCGTTCGGCTGAGCAGTTCTTC. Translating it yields CASSPGNIRSAEQFF.

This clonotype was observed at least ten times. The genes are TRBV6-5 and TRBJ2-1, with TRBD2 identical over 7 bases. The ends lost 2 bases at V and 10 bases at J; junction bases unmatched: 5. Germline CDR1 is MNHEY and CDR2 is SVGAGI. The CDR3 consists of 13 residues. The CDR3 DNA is TGTGCCAGCAGTTACCGGGGGGTTGGGGAGCAGTTCTTC. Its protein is CASSYRGVGEQFF.

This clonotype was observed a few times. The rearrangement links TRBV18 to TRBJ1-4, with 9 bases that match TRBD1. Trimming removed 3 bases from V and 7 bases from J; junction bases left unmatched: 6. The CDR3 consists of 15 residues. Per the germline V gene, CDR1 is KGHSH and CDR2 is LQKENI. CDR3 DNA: TGTGCCAGCTCACCTTTACAGGGGGCGGTTGAAAAACTGTTTTTT. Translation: CASSPLQGAVEKLFF.

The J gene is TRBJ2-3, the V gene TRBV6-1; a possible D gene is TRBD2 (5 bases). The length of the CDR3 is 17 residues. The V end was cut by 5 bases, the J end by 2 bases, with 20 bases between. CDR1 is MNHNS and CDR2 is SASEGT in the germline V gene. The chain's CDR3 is CASSPTGSSILTDTQYF. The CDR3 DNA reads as TGTGCCAGCAGTCCGACGGGTTCTAGCATCCTCACAGATACGCAGTATTTT.

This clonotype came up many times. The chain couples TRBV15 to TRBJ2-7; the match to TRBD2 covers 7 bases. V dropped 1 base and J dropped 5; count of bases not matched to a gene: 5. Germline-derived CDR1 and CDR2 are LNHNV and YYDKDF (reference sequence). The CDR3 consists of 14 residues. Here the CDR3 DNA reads TGTGCCACCAGCAGAGGCGGGAGCTTCGACGAGCAGTACTTC. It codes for CATSRGGSFDEQYF.

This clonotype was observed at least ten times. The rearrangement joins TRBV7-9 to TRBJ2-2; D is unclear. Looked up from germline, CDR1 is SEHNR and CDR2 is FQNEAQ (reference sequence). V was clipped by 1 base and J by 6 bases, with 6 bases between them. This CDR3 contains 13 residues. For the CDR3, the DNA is TGTGCCAGCAGCTTAGATGCGCCCGGGGAGCTGTTTTTT. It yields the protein CASSLDAPGELFF.

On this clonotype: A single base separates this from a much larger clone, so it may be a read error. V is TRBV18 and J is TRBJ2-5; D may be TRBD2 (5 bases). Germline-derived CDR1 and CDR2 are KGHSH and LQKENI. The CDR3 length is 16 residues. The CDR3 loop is CTSSPNEQRYQETQYF. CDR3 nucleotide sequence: TGTACCAGCTCACCCAACGAGCAGCGGTACCAAGAGACCCAGTACTTC. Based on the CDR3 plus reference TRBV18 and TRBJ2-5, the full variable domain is NAGVMQNPRHLVRRRGQEARLRCSPMKGHSHVYWYRQLPEEGLKFMVYLQKENIIDESGMPKERFSAEFPKEGPSILRIQQVVRGDSAAYFCTSSPNEQRYQETQYFGPGTRLLVL.

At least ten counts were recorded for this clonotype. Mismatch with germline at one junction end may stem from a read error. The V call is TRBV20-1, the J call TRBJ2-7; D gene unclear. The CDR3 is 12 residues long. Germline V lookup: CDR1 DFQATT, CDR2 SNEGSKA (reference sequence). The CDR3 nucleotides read TGCAGTGCGAGAGTTCCCTCCTACGAGCAGTACTTC. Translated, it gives CSARVPSYEQYF.

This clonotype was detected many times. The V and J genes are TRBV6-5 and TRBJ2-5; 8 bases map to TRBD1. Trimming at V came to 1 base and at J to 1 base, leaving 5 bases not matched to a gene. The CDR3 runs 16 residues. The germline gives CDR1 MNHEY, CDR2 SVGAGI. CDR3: CASSYLAGGSQETQYF. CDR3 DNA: TGTGCCAGCAGTTACTTGGCAGGGGGCAGCCAAGAGACCCAGTACTTC.

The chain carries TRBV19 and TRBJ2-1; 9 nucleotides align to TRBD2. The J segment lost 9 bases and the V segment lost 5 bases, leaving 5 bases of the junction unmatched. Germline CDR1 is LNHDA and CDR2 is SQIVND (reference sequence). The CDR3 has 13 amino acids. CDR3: CASSSSGIGEQFF. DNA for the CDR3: TGTGCCAGTAGTTCTAGCGGGATAGGTGAGCAGTTCTTC.

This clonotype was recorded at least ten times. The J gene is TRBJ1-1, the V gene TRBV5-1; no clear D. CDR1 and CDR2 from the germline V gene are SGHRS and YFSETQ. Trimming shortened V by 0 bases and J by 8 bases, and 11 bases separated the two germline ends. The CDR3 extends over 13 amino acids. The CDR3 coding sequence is TGCGCCAGCAGCTTGGGTACGGAGATCGAAGCTTTCTTT. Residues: CASSLGTEIEAFF. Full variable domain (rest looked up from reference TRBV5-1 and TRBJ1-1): KAGVTQTPRYLIKTRGQQVTLSCSPISGHRSVSWYQQTPGQGLQFLFEYFSETQRNKGNFPGRFSGRQFSNSRSEMNVSTLELGDSALYLCASSLGTEIEAFFGQGTRLTVV.

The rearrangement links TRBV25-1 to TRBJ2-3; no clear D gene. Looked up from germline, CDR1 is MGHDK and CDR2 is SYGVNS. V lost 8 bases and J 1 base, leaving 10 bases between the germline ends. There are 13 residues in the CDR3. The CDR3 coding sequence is TGTGCCAGCGGGGTGTCTGGCACAGATACGCAGTATTTT. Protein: CASGVSGTDTQYF.

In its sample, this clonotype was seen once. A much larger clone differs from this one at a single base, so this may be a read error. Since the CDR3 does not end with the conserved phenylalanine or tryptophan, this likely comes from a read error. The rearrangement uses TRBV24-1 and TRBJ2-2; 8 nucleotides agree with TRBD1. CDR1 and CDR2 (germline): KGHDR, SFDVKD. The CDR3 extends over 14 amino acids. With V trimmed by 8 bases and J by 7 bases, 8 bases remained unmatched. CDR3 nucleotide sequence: TGTGCCACCACCGCTGCAGGGGGCTTCGGGGAGCTGTTTCTT. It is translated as CATTAAGGFGELFL.

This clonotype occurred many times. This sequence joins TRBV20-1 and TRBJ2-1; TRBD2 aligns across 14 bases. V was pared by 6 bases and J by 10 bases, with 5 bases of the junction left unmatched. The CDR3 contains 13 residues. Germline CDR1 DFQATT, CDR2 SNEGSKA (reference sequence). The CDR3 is CSAPWTSGGEQFF. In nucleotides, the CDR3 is TGCAGTGCCCCCTGGACTAGCGGGGGGGAGCAGTTCTTC.

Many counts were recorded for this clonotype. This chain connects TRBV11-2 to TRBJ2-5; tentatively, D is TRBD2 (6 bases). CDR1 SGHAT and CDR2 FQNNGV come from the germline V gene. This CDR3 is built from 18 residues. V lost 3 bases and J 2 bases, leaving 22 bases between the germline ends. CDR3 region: CASSFGLGAGRRQETQYF. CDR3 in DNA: TGTGCCAGCAGCTTTGGTCTCGGGGCCGGGAGAAGGCAAGAGACCCAGTACTTC.

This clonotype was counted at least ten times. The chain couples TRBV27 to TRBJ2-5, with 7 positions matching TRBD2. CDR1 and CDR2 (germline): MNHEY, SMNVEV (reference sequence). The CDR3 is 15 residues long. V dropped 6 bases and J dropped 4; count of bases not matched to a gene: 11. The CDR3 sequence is CASRIQRELIETQYF. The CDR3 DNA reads TGTGCCAGCAGAATTCAGCGGGAACTCATAGAGACCCAGTACTTC.

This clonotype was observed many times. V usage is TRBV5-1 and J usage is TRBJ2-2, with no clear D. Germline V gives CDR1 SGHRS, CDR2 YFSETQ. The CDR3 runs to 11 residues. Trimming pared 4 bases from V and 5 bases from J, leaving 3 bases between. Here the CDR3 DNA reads TGCGCCAGCAGCCAGACCGGGGAGCTGTTTTTT. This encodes CASSQTGELFF.

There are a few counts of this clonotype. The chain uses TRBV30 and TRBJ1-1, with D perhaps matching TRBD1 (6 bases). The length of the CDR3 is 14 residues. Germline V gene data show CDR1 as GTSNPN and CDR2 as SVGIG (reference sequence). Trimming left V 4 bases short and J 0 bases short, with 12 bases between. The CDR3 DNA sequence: TGTGCCTGGAACGGACAGCGCGTGAACACTGAAGCTTTCTTT. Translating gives CAWNGQRVNTEAFF.

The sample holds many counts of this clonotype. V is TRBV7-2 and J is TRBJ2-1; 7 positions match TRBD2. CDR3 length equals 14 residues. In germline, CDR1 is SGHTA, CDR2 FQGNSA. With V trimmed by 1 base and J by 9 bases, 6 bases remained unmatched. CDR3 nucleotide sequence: TGTGCCAGCAGCTTAGGACTAGCTTGGGTTGAGCAGTTCTTC. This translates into CASSLGLAWVEQFF.

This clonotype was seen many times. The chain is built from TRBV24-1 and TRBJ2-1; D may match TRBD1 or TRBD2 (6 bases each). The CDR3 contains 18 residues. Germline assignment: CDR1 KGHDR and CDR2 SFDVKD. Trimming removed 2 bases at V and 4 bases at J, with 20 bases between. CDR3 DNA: TGTGCCACCAGTGATTCGGGGGCGGTAGGACCGAGTTACAATGAGCAGTTCTTC. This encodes CATSDSGAVGPSYNEQFF.

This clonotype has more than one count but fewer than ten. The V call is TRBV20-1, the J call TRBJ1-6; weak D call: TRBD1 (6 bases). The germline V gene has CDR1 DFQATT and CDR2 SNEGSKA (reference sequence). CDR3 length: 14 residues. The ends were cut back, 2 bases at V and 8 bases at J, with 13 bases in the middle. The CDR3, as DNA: TGCAGTGCTAGAACAGGGAATATTGATTCACCCCTCCACTTT. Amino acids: CSARTGNIDSPLHF.

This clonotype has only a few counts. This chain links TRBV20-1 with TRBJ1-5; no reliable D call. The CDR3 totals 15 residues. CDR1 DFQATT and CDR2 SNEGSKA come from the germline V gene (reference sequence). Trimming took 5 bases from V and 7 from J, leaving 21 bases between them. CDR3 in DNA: TGCAGTGCTCCGGGAAGCCCAGCTCTTGGGCAGCCCCAGCATTTT. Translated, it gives CSAPGSPALGQPQHF.

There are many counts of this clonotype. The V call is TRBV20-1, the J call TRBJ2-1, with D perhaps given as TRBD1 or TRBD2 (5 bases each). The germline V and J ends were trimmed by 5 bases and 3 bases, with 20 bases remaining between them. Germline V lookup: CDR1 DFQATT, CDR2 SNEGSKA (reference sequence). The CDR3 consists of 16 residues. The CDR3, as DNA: TGCAGTGCTGTGCCCCTGGGGCGGGTAGTCTACAATGAGCAGTTCTTC. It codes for CSAVPLGRVVYNEQFF.

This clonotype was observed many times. CDR3 protein: CASSLPRRLAGAKNIQYF. The CDR3 DNA sequence: TGTGCCAGCAGCTTGCCCAGGAGGCTAGCGGGAGCCAAAAACATTCAGTACTTC. This sequence joins TRBV11-1 and TRBJ2-4; 8 bases match TRBD2. Looked up from germline, CDR1 is SGHAT and CDR2 is FQDESV (reference sequence). There are 18 residues in the CDR3. V gave up 3 bases and J gave up 0 bases; unmatched junction bases: 10.

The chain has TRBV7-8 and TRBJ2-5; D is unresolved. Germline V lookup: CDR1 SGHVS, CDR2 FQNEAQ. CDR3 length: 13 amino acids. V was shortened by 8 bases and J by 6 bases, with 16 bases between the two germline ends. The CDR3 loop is CASQPRLWKTQYF. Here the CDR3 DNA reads TGTGCCAGCCAACCGCGCCTATGGAAGACCCAGTACTTC.

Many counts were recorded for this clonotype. The CDR3 bases are TGTGCCAGCAGCACGCGAGACAGACCGTACTCCTACGAGCAGTACTTC. Translated: CASSTRDRPYSYEQYF. The chain couples TRBV7-2 to TRBJ2-7, with D possibly matching TRBD1 (5 bases). Germline V CDR1 and CDR2: SGHTA, FQGNSA. There are 16 residues in the CDR3. The germline V and J ends were trimmed by 5 bases and 0 bases, with 17 bases remaining between them.

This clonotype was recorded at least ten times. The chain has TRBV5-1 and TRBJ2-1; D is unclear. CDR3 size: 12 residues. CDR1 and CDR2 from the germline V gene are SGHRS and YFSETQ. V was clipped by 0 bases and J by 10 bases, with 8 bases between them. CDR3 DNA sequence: TGCGCCAGCAGCTTGGTAGATCAAGAGCAGTTCTTC. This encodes CASSLVDQEQFF. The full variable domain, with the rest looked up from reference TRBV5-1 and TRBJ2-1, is KAGVTQTPRYLIKTRGQQVTLSCSPISGHRSVSWYQQTPGQGLQFLFEYFSETQRNKGNFPGRFSGRQFSNSRSEMNVSTLELGDSALYLCASSLVDQEQFFGPGTRLTVL.

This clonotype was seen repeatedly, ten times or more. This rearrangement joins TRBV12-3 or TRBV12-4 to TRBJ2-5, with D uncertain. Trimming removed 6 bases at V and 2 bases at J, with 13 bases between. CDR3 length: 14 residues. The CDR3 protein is CASRPGGSQETQYF. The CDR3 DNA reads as TGTGCCAGCAGACCGGGTGGAAGTCAAGAGACCCAGTACTTC.

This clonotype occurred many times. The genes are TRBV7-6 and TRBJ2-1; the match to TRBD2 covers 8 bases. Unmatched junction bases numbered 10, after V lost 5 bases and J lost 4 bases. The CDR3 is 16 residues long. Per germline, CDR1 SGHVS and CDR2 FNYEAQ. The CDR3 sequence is CASSDREGYLYNEQFF. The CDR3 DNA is TGTGCCAGCAGCGACCGGGAGGGATACTTATACAATGAGCAGTTCTTC.

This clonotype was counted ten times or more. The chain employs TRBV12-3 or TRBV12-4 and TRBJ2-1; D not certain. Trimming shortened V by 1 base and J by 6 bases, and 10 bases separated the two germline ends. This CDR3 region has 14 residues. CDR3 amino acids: CASSLEPLANEQFF. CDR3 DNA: TGTGCCAGCAGTTTAGAACCCTTAGCCAATGAGCAGTTCTTC.